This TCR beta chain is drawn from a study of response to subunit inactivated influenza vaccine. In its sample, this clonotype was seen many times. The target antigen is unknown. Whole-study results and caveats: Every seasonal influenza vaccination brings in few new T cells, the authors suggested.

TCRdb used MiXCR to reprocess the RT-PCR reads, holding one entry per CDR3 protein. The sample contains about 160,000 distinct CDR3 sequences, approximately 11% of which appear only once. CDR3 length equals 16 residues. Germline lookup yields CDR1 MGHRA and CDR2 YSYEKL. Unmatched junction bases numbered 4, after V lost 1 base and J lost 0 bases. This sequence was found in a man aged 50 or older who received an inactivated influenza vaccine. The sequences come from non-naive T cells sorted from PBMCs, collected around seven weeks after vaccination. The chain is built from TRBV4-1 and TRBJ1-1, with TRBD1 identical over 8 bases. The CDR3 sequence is CASSQARTGLNTEAFF. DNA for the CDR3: TGCGCCAGCAGCCAAGCCAGGACAGGGTTGAACACTGAAGCTTTCTTT.